Listed below are T cell receptor beta chains from one sample, sequenced in a study of blood T cell repertoires in COVID-19. Using immunoSEQ multiplex PCR, the repertoire was profiled, and TCRdb retains in-frame clones only, with some absent. This sample has 300,000 to 400,000 clones, with about 90% found just once. The sequencing input was peripheral blood. The receptors were gathered from a woman in her sixties with COVID-19, enrolled during active disease. Each CDR3 is given with its conserved first and last residue. The D gene is left open where the match is weak. Only part of the rows carry a size: once, few, many, or a class if the clone is expanded.

TRBV13,-,TRBJ2-3,TRBD2,TGTGCCAGCAGCTTAGCGGGGGGGCCTACAGATACGCAGTATTTT,CASSLAGGPTDTQYF
TRBV28,-,TRBJ2-7,-,TGTGCCAGCAGTACGCCGGAGCGGGACATCTACGAGCAGTACTTC,CASSTPERDIYEQYF
TRBV27,-,TRBJ1-2,TRBD1,TGTGCCAGCGGGAGGGACAGGGTCTATGGCTACACCTTC,CASGRDRVYGYTF
TRBV6-1,-,TRBJ1-2,-,TGTGCCAGCAGTGAGGGACATCAGTGGGGCTACACCTTC,CASSEGHQWGYTF
TRBV20-1,-,TRBJ2-1,-,TGCAGTGCTGCCGGCAATGAGCAGTTCTTC,CSAAGNEQFF
TRBV27,-,TRBJ1-4,TRBD1,TGTGCCAGCAGTTTATATCCCCCGGGACAGGGGGCAACGGAAAAACTGTTTTTT,CASSLYPPGQGATEKLFF
TRBV6-5,-,TRBJ1-1,-,TGTGCCAGCAGTCTCTTGGGGAGGAACACTGAAGCTTTCTTT,CASSLLGRNTEAFF
TRBV6-5,-,TRBJ1-4,TRBD1,TGTGCCAGCAGTCATACAGGGGGAACTAATGAAAAACTGTTTTTT,CASSHTGGTNEKLFF
TRBV27,-,TRBJ1-2,TRBD1,TGTGCCAGCAGCAGAGACAGGGCCTATGGCTACACCTTC,CASSRDRAYGYTF
TRBV5-1,once,TRBJ1-2,-,TGCGCCAGCAGCTTGCTGGAGCCCGGGGGTGGCTACACCTTC,CASSLLEPGGGYTF
TRBV6-5,-,TRBJ1-2,TRBD1,TGTGCCAGCAGTTACTCGACAGGGAGCGGCTACACCTTC,CASSYSTGSGYTF
TRBV9,-,TRBJ1-5,-,TGTGCCAGCAGCGCGTCCCATCGATATAGGGGTAGCAATCAGCCCCAGCATTTT,CASSASHRYRGSNQPQHF